The source of this TCR beta chain is a study of blood T cell repertoires in COVID-19. Overall study: Some COVID-19 samples were acute and others convalescent; all came from the United States, Italy and Spain. The analysed material was cDNA or gDNA that came from T cells, B-cell-depleted T cells, or PBMCs.

Residents of about two dozen US areas, aged about 18 to 100 years, made up the participants. Membership in each cohort depended on participant-reported clinical history. Assay used: immunoSEQ multiplex PCR; TCRdb lists only in-frame clones, some missing. The sample carries approximately 270,000 clones, about 90% recorded once. This clone was recorded once. V dropped 5 bases and J dropped 4; count of bases not matched to a gene: 12. There are 17 residues in the CDR3. Germline V lookup: CDR1 SGHAT, CDR2 FQNNGV. This chain links TRBV11-2 with TRBJ1-2; TRBD1 agrees at 11 bases. The clonotype comes from a woman aged 30 to 39 with acute COVID-19. Material for sequencing was PBMCs or T cells enriched from blood (not recorded which). CDR3 DNA: TGTGCCAGCAGCCCCCGGGACAGGGGGATGGACCTCTATGGCTACACCTTC. It codes for CASSPRDRGMDLYGYTF.